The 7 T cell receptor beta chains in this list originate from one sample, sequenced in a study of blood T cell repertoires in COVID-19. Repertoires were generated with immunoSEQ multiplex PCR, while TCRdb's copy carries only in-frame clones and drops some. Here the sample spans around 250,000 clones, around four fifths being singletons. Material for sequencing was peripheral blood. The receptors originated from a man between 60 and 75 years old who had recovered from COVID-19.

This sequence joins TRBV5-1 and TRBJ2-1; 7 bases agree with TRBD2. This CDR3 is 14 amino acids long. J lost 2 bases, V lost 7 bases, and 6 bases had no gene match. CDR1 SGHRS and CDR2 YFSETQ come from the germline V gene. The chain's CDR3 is CASGPGGTYNEQFF. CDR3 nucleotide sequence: TGCGCCAGCGGACCGGGAGGCACCTACAATGAGCAGTTCTTC.

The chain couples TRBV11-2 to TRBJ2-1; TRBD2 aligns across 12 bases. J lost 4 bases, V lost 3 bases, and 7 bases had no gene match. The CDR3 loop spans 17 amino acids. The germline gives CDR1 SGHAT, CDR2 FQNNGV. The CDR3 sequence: CASSFRLAGDPYNEQFF. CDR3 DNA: TGTGCCAGCAGCTTCCGACTAGCGGGGGATCCTTACAATGAGCAGTTCTTC.

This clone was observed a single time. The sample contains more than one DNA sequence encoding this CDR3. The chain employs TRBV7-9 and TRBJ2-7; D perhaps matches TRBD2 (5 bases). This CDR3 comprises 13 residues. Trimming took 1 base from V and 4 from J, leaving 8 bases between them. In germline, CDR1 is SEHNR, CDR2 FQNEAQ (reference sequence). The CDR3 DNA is TGTGCCAGCAGCTTAGTAGGCGGGTACGAGCAGTACTTC. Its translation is CASSLVGGYEQYF.

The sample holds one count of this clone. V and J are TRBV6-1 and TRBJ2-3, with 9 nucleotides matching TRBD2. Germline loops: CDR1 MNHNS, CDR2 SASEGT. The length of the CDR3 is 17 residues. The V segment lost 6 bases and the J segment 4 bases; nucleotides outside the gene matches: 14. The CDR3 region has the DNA TGTGCCAGCAGCGAAATAGCGGGGGACCCGGTAGCAGATACGCAGTATTTT. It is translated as CASSEIAGDPVADTQYF.

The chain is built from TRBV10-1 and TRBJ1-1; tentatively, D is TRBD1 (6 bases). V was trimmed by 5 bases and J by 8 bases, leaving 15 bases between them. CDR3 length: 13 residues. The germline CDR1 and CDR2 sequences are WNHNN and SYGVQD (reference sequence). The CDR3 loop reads CASSLGGGLEAFF. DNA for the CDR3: TGCGCCAGCAGTCTTGGGGGGGGGCTGGAAGCTTTCTTT.

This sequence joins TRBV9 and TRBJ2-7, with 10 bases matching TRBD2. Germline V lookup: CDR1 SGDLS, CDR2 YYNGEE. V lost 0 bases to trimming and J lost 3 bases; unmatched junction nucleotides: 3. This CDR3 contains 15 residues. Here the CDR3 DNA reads TGTGCCAGCAGCGTAGCTAGCGGGAGTTTCTACGAGCAGTACTTC. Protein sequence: CASSVASGSFYEQYF.

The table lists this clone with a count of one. CDR3 residues: CSVRTSGSDEQFF. In nucleotides, the CDR3 is TGCAGCGTCAGGACTAGCGGGAGCGATGAGCAGTTCTTC. This chain connects TRBV29-1 to TRBJ2-1; the match to TRBD2 covers 13 bases. Germline trimming cut 6 bases from V and 8 bases from J; bases unmatched to any gene: 4. The CDR3 spans 13 residues. Germline CDR1 reads SQVTM; CDR2 reads ANQGSEA.